The 27 T cell receptor beta chains below were found in one sample sequenced in a study of CD4 and CD8 cells across lung adenocarcinoma regions. TCRdb ran MiXCR on the PCR reads and lists one entry per CDR3 protein. This table holds around 19,000 distinct CDR3 sequences, roughly half found once. Source material: CD8+ T cells from the center of a lung tumor. The receptors here all came from a female donor with lung adenocarcinoma. The CD4 and CD8 labels of this study may be unreliable.

A remark on this clonotype: The junction departs from germline at one end; a sequencing error may be responsible. V usage is TRBV27 and J usage is TRBJ2-3; perhaps TRBD2 as D (6 bases). Germline lookup yields CDR1 MNHEY and CDR2 SMNVEV (reference sequence). This CDR3 contains 15 residues. CDR3 DNA: TGTGCCGGCGGGCAGCGGGTAGGTCACACAGATACGCAGTATTTC. It is translated as CAGGQRVGHTDTQYF.

This clonotype was seen just once. One junction end disagrees with the germline gene, perhaps due to a read error. The V gene is TRBV6-1, the J gene TRBJ2-3, with 7 bases lining up with TRBD1. Germline V gives CDR1 MNHNS, CDR2 SASEGT. The length of the CDR3 is 15 residues. The CDR3 region has the DNA TGTGCCAGCAGCCGACTGGCTGGAAACACAGGGGAGCAGTTTTTT. Encoded protein: CASSRLAGNTGEQFF.

The CDR3 DNA reads TGTGCCAGCAGTCCTTACTTAGCGGTAGATCAAGATACGCAGTATTTT. It specifies CASSPYLAVDQDTQYF. This sequence joins TRBV27 and TRBJ2-3; maybe TRBD2 (6 bases). Looked up from germline, CDR1 is MNHEY and CDR2 is SMNVEV (reference sequence). Between the trimmed V and J ends, which lost 5 bases and 5 bases, there was a span of 20 bases. The CDR3 totals 16 residues.

This clonotype appeared a single time. An end of the junction differs from the germline gene, which may be a read error. This chain uses TRBV7-2 with TRBJ2-2; 7 nucleotides match TRBD1. In germline, CDR1 is SGHTA, CDR2 FQGNSA. The CDR3 spans 14 residues. This CDR3 is CARSLAGGTGELFF. The CDR3 DNA is TGTGCCCGCAGCTTAGCAGGGGGCACCGGGGAGCTGTTTTTT.

This clonotype was recorded many times. The rearrangement uses TRBV20-1 and TRBJ2-1; no clear D. Trimming left V 4 bases short and J 10 bases short, with 14 bases between. Per germline, CDR1 DFQATT and CDR2 SNEGSKA (reference sequence). The CDR3 contains 12 residues. CDR3 sequence: CSAIPFNGEQFF. CDR3 DNA sequence: TGCAGTGCTATCCCCTTCAATGGGGAGCAGTTCTTC.

V usage is TRBV6-5 and J usage is TRBJ2-1; no clear D gene. Germline CDR1 MNHEY, CDR2 SVGAGI. CDR3 length equals 12 residues. Trimming took off 2 bases at V and 8 bases at J, with 7 bases between the two ends. The CDR3 loop is CASSYLGYEQFF. CDR3 nucleotide sequence: TGTGCCAGCAGTTACCTCGGGTATGAGCAGTTCTTC.

Of note for this clonotype: A read error may produce the germline difference seen at one junction end. This chain connects TRBV6-1 to TRBJ2-4, with a weak D call TRBD1 (6 bases). CDR3 size: 16 residues. Looked up from germline, CDR1 is MNHNS and CDR2 is SASEGT. CDR3 residues: CASSPHRDRDKDIQYF. The DNA for the CDR3 is TGTGCCAGCAGCCCCCACCGGGACCGGGACAAAGACATTCAGTACTTC.

This clonotype was seen ten or more times. The rearrangement links TRBV12-3 or TRBV12-4 to TRBJ2-1; TRBD2 matches at 12 bases. V dropped 0 bases and J dropped 7; count of bases not matched to a gene: 4. CDR3 length: 16 amino acids. The CDR3 DNA reads TGTGCCAGCAGTTTAGCCGGACTAGCGGGAAGGAATGAGCAGTTCTTC. It codes for CASSLAGLAGRNEQFF.

CDR3 region: CASRDRNYLGGNEQFF. Written as DNA, the CDR3 is TGTGCCAGCAGGGACAGGAATTATCTGGGGGGCAATGAGCAGTTCTTC. The V and J genes are TRBV6-1 and TRBJ2-1; a weak D match, TRBD1 (7 bases). V was trimmed by 6 bases and J by 6 bases, leaving 21 bases between them. The CDR3 totals 16 residues. Germline values: CDR1 MNHNS, CDR2 SASEGT.

This clonotype was recorded at least ten times. The chain employs TRBV27 and TRBJ2-1, with 8 bases fitting TRBD2. From germline, CDR1 is MNHEY and CDR2 SMNVEV (reference sequence). The CDR3 runs to 12 residues. V gave up 6 bases and J gave up 15 bases; unmatched junction bases: 10. CDR3 sequence reads: CASRRGGGSRFF. CDR3 nucleotides: TGTGCCAGCAGACGGGGGGGAGGATCTCGGTTCTTC.

This clonotype is termed medium-sized (0.01 to 0.1%). V is TRBV6-5 and J is TRBJ2-1; 7 nucleotides match TRBD1. Germline lookup yields CDR1 MNHEY and CDR2 SVGAGI. This CDR3 has 19 amino acids. Trimming cost V 6 bases and J 4 bases; bases outside gene matches: 21. The CDR3 coding sequence is TGTGCCAGCAGGCCAGGACAGGCACTACCTTCCGTGGCTTACAATGAGCAGTTCTTC. Translation: CASRPGQALPSVAYNEQFF.

The chain is built from TRBV6-5 and TRBJ2-1; D possibly corresponds to TRBD2 (5 bases). Matching the DNA end better, TRBJ2-5 makes the J call doubtful. Per germline, CDR1 MNHEY and CDR2 SVGAGI. The CDR3 spans 15 residues. DNA of the CDR3: TGTGCCAGCAGTTACGCGAGCGGAGCCCAAGAGACCCAGTACTTC. Its protein is CASSYASGAQETQYF.

The V call is TRBV12-3 or TRBV12-4, the J call TRBJ2-4; D gene uncertain. Between the trimmed V and J ends, which lost 10 bases and 13 bases, there was a span of 23 bases. This CDR3 has 13 residues. The CDR3 loop reads CATGPRAKNTQYF. The CDR3 nucleotides are TGTGCCACGGGTCCGAGAGCCAAAAATACGCAGTACTTC.

This sequence joins TRBV6-1 and TRBJ2-4, with a tentative D call TRBD2 (6 bases). This CDR3 comprises 16 residues. The V gene's germline CDR1 is MNHNS and CDR2 SASEGT. Trimming cost V 4 bases and J 13 bases, with 26 bases left between them. The CDR3 is CASSATGRRGKDTQYF. DNA of the CDR3: TGTGCCAGCAGTGCCACCGGGAGAAGGGGCAAAGATACGCAGTACTTC.

V is TRBV27 and J is TRBJ2-5; D remains unclear. Germline lookup yields CDR1 MNHEY and CDR2 SMNVEV (reference sequence). This CDR3 is 13 amino acids long. Trimming pared 6 bases from V and 11 bases from J, leaving 19 bases between. The CDR3 sequence: CASRGFEEEIQYF. CDR3 in DNA: TGTGCCAGCAGGGGGTTTGAAGAAGAGATTCAGTACTTC.

The chain links TRBV15 to TRBJ2-3; 7 nucleotides match TRBD2. Germline trimming cut 1 base from V and 4 bases from J; bases unmatched to any gene: 2. Germline CDR1 and CDR2: LNHNV and YYDKDF (reference sequence). The CDR3 extends over 14 amino acids. The CDR3: CATSRGTRADTQYF. CDR3 DNA: TGTGCCACCAGCAGAGGGACTAGAGCAGATACGCAGTATTTT.

By sample fraction, this clonotype is medium-sized. J is TRBJ2-5 and V is TRBV12-3 or TRBV12-4, with a possible D match to TRBD1 (6 bases). V lost 5 bases, J lost 4 bases, and 20 bases lay in between. There are 16 residues in the CDR3. The CDR3 protein is CASSIQTGGQGETQYF. The CDR3 DNA reads as TGTGCCAGCAGTATCCAAACTGGGGGCCAGGGAGAGACCCAGTACTTC.

The chain joins TRBV10-2 to TRBJ2-4; maybe TRBD2 (6 bases). Trimming cost V 6 bases and J 8 bases, with 17 bases left between them. Germline loops: CDR1 WSHSY, CDR2 SAAADI. This CDR3 region has 14 residues. The CDR3 region is CASSESGWGDIQYF. The CDR3 DNA follows: TGCGCCAGCAGCGAAAGCGGGTGGGGGGACATTCAGTACTTC.

In this sample, this clonotype turned up once. The chain has TRBV12-3 or TRBV12-4 and TRBJ1-6, with no clear D. The CDR3 has 12 residues. The V end lost 3 bases, the J end lost 11 bases, and 8 bases lay between the germline ends. CDR3 in amino acids: CASSLANPPLHF. The DNA for the CDR3 is TGTGCCAGCAGTTTGGCTAACCCACCCCTCCACTTT.

Worth noting for this clonotype: At one boundary the junction diverges from the germline segment, which might be a read error. The chain joins TRBV10-3 to TRBJ2-4; either TRBD1 or TRBD2 may fit D (5 bases each). CDR1 ENHRY and CDR2 SYGVKD come from the germline V gene. CDR3 length: 14 residues. The DNA for the CDR3 is TGCGCCGCCCCGCGGCCGGGGACCAAAAACACTCAGTATTTC. Translating gives CAAPRPGTKNTQYF.

The chain uses TRBV6-1 and TRBJ2-1; 9 bases map to TRBD2. Germline V gives CDR1 MNHNS, CDR2 SASEGT. There are 16 residues in the CDR3. Trimming cost V 1 base and J 4 bases; bases outside gene matches: 5. The CDR3 loop is CASSEGPSGIYNEQFF. The CDR3 nucleotides are TGTGCCAGCAGTGAAGGCCCTAGCGGGATATACAATGAGCAGTTCTTC.

This clonotype was counted only a few times. V is TRBV7-2 and J is TRBJ2-1; the D gene is possibly TRBD1 (5 bases). The DNA end is a closer match to TRBJ2-5, so the J assignment may be wrong. The CDR3 length is 12 residues. Germline assignment: CDR1 SGHTA and CDR2 FQGNSA. In nucleotides, the CDR3 is TGTGCCAGCAGCACGCCTCAGGGGACCCAGTACTTC. This sequence encodes CASSTPQGTQYF.

The chain joins TRBV6-1 to TRBJ2-3; 8 bases fit TRBD1. The CDR3 spans 16 residues. The V and J ends lost 6 bases and 4 bases, in that order; junction bases with no gene match: 12. Per the germline V gene, CDR1 is MNHNS and CDR2 is SASEGT. The CDR3 region is CASRTGASWDPDTQYF. CDR3 nucleotides: TGTGCCAGCAGGACAGGGGCCTCGTGGGATCCAGATACGCAGTATTTT.

The chain is built from TRBV24-1 and TRBJ2-5; 10 bases agree with TRBD1. The V and J ends lost 5 bases and 5 bases, in that order; junction bases with no gene match: 7. Germline-derived CDR1 and CDR2 are KGHDR and SFDVKD. The CDR3 sequence is 15 residues long. This CDR3 is CATSAGTGAGETQYF. CDR3 DNA sequence: TGTGCCACCAGTGCTGGGACAGGGGCCGGGGAGACCCAGTACTTC.

The chain recombines TRBV6-1 with TRBJ2-3; 8 bases match TRBD1. CDR1 and CDR2 (germline): MNHNS, SASEGT. The ends lost 6 bases at V and 0 bases at J; junction bases unmatched: 2. CDR3 length equals 14 residues. As DNA, the CDR3 is TGTGCCAGCAGAACAGGGGGGAGCACAGATACGCAGTATTTT. Encoded protein: CASRTGGSTDTQYF.

This clonotype appeared many times. A much larger clone lies one base from this, so it may be a read error. The chain uses TRBV27 and TRBJ2-1; TRBD1 is a possible D gene (5 bases). The germline V gene has CDR1 MNHEY and CDR2 SMNVEV (reference sequence). With 6 bases removed from V and 13 bases from J, the gap between germline ends came to 19 bases. The CDR3 is 13 amino acids. CDR3 DNA: TGTGCCAGCAGATCAGGGAATCAAGAGACCCAGTTCTTC. Its translation: CASRSGNQETQFF.

The V call is TRBV12-3 or TRBV12-4, the J call TRBJ2-1; D is ambiguous. The CDR3 sequence is 13 residues long. V dropped 3 bases and J dropped 7 bases, with 10 bases sitting between them. The DNA of the CDR3 is TGTGCCAGCAGTTTTCAGGTTGGAAATGAGCAGTTCTTC. Encoded protein: CASSFQVGNEQFF.